A selection of T cell receptor beta chains follows, all from one sample in a study of T cells in Graves' hyperthyroidism and ophthalmopathy. TCRdb independently ran MiXCR on the multiplex PCR reads; one entry per CDR3 protein. The sample has some 180,000 distinct CDR3 sequences; 17% are singletons. Sequencing used blood. These receptors originate from a woman aged 45-65 years with Graves' hyperthyroidism. Both conserved end residues are part of each CDR3. The D gene is left open where the match is weak. Size is stated for part of the rows, as once, few or many counts, or as a class when the clone is expanded.

V gene	J gene	clone size	D gene	CDR3 DNA	CDR3 protein
TRBV6-1	TRBJ2-7	many	NA	TGTGCCAGCAGTGTTGGTAGCCTGTCCTACGAGCAGTACTTC	CASSVGSLSYEQYF
TRBV5-1	TRBJ2-5	few	NA	TGCGCCAGCAGCTTGTCGGGGGTTTTCGTAGAGACCCAGTACTTC	CASSLSGVFVETQYF
TRBV7-8	TRBJ1-2	many	NA	TGTGCCAGCAGCCCCCTGGGGGCCAGGGCCCAATATGGCTACACCTTC	CASSPLGARAQYGYTF
TRBV29-1	TRBJ1-1	many	NA	TGCAGCGGAGTTTCCTCTGAAGCTTTCTTT	CSGVSSEAFF
TRBV28	TRBJ1-4	many	TRBD1	TGTGCCAGCAGTCCCGGACAGGGTGCCGAAAAACTGTTTTTT	CASSPGQGAEKLFF
TRBV29-1	TRBJ2-5	few	NA	TGCAGCGTTGAACCTCTTGGGGAACAAGAGACCCAGTACTTC	CSVEPLGEQETQYF
TRBV29-1	TRBJ1-1	many	TRBD1	TGCAGCTTGAATAGAGGGGGCCGGGGGGCTGAAGCTTTCTTT	CSLNRGGRGAEAFF
TRBV20-1	TRBJ2-5	many	TRBD2	TGCAGTGGCATGCGGGAGTCTCGCCAAGAGACCCAGTACTTC	CSGMRESRQETQYF
TRBV10-3	TRBJ1-4	NA	NA	TGTGCCATCAGTACGGGATCTACTAATGAAAAACTGTTTTTT	CAISTGSTNEKLFF
TRBV20-1	TRBJ1-1	NA	TRBD1	TGCAGTGCCCCGCCGGCAGGGGGGGGGACTGAAGCTTTCTTT	CSAPPAGGGTEAFF
TRBV9	TRBJ1-1	many	TRBD1	TGTGCCAGCAGCCCGACGGGACAGGGGAACACTGAAGCTTTCTTT	CASSPTGQGNTEAFF
TRBV11-3	TRBJ2-1	NA	TRBD1	TGTGCCAGCAGCTCCTTCGGGACAGGGGGCACGAATGAGCAGCTCTTC	CASSSFGTGGTNEQLF
TRBV27	TRBJ1-1	few	NA	TGTGCCAGCTGCCTGGCACTGGGGACTGAAGCTTTCTTT	CASCLALGTEAFF
TRBV24-1	TRBJ2-1	many	NA	TGTGCCACCAGTGGTCCATCCTCCTACAATGAGCAGTTCTTC	CATSGPSSYNEQFF
TRBV2	TRBJ2-1	NA	TRBD2	TGTGCCAGCAGTGAACGTGGGGCTAGCGGGAGTAAAAAGAATGAGCAGTTCTTC	CASSERGASGSKKNEQFF
TRBV27	TRBJ2-4	NA	TRBD1	TGTGCCAGCGGTTTAGGACAGGAGATAAACATTCAGTACTTC	CASGLGQEINIQYF
TRBV12-3/TRBV12-4	TRBJ2-1	NA	TRBD2	TGTGCCAGCACTCTAAGCGGGGCCCTCGGGAATGAGCAGTTCTTC	CASTLSGALGNEQFF
TRBV12-5	TRBJ2-7	many	TRBD2	TGTGCTAGTGGTTTGCTACTAGCGGGAGGAACCTACGAGCAGTACTTC	CASGLLLAGGTYEQYF
TRBV7-9	TRBJ2-2	NA	TRBD1	TGTGCCAGCAGCTTGTCGGCAGGGGGCGAGGCCGGGGAGCTGTTTTTT	CASSLSAGGEAGELFF
TRBV20-1	TRBJ2-3	NA	TRBD1	TGCAGTGCCACAGACAGGGATGGGGCAGATACGCGGTATTTT	CSATDRDGADTRYF
TRBV12-3/TRBV12-4	TRBJ1-2	many	NA	TGTGCCAGCAGTTTTTCTATAGGCAGGAGCAGCTATGGCTACACCTTC	CASSFSIGRSSYGYTF
TRBV3-1	TRBJ1-1	many	NA	TGTGCCAGCAGCCCTGGACGTTGGACTGAAGCTTTCTTT	CASSPGRWTEAFF
TRBV20-1	TRBJ2-2	few	NA	TGCAGTGCTAGACGGTCGGGGGCAGGGGAGCTGTTTTTT	CSARRSGAGELFF
TRBV6-5	TRBJ1-2	many	TRBD1	TGTGCCAGCAGTTCGACAGGGGTAGGATATGGCTACACCTTC	CASSSTGVGYGYTF
TRBV18	TRBJ1-2	many	NA	TGTGCCAGCTCAGTTCACAGGGAAGTCAACTATGGCTACACCTTC	CASSVHREVNYGYTF
TRBV6-1	TRBJ1-6	few	TRBD1	TGTGCCAGCAGTGTTGGACAGGGCGGTTCACCCCTCCACTTT	CASSVGQGGSPLHF
TRBV5-1	TRBJ2-1	NA	TRBD1	TGCGCCAGCAGCTCCGGGACAGGCTACAATGAGCAGTTCTTC	CASSSGTGYNEQFF
TRBV7-9	TRBJ2-7	NA	TRBD2	TGTGCCAGCAGCTTAATTGTAGGGCGAGAACTAGCGGGAAAGATACCGGGCGAGCAGTACTTC	CASSLIVGRELAGKIPGEQYF
TRBV18	TRBJ1-1	few	NA	TGTGCCAGCTCACCTTCAGGGATACGGAACACTGAAGCTTTCTTT	CASSPSGIRNTEAFF
TRBV6-4	TRBJ1-6	few	NA	TGTGCCAGCAGTGACTCGGGGCCTCTAACACCCCTCCACTTT	CASSDSGPLTPLHF
TRBV18	TRBJ1-1	many	NA	TGTGCCAGCTCCCCATCCGATAGAGCGAACACTGAAGCTTTCTTT	CASSPSDRANTEAFF
TRBV6-2/TRBV6-3	TRBJ1-1	many	NA	TGTGCCAGCGGTGGGGCCTTGAACACTGAAGCTTTCTTT	CASGGALNTEAFF
TRBV30	TRBJ2-3	NA	TRBD2	TGTGCCTGGAGTTTAGCGGGAGGACCTACGCAGTATTTT	CAWSLAGGPTQYF
TRBV9	TRBJ1-4	few	TRBD1	TGTGCCAGCAGCGTGGACAGGGGGCCTCCCTTGGGCGAAAAACTGTTTTTT	CASSVDRGPPLGEKLFF
TRBV27	TRBJ1-1	many	TRBD1	TGTGCCAGCAGTACTTCCAACTCGGTACGGGGGGGGACAGCGACAAACACTGAAGCTTTCTTT	CASSTSNSVRGGTATNTEAFF
TRBV20-1	TRBJ2-1	few	TRBD2	TGCAGTGCTGCCCGGACTAGCGCTGACAATGAGCAGTTCTTC	CSAARTSADNEQFF
TRBV5-1	TRBJ2-7	NA	TRBD2	TGCGCCAGCAAACCGGGACTAGCGGTTAGCTCCTACGAGCAGTACTTC	CASKPGLAVSSYEQYF
TRBV30	TRBJ1-5	many	NA	TGTGCCTGGAATCCAGGGGTCAATCAGCCCCAGCATTTT	CAWNPGVNQPQHF
TRBV5-1	TRBJ1-2	few	TRBD1	TGCGCCAGCAGCGCAGGGGACAGGAACTATGGCTACACCTTC	CASSAGDRNYGYTF
TRBV27	TRBJ1-3	many	NA	TGTGCCAGCAGTTTAGGCCTCTTTGGACCCTGGTACACCATATATTTT	CASSLGLFGPWYTIYF
TRBV7-2	TRBJ2-3	many	NA	TGTGCCAGCAGCTTACGGGGAAGTGCTTTAAATACGCAGTATTTT	CASSLRGSALNTQYF
TRBV6-2/TRBV6-3	TRBJ1-2	once	NA	TGTGCCAGCAGACCGGGGAGGGGCATGGGCTATGGCTACACCTTC	CASRPGRGMGYGYTF
TRBV4-1	TRBJ2-7	NA	TRBD1	TGCGCCAGCAGTCAGACCGGGACAGGGGGCGGCGAGCAGTACTTC	CASSQTGTGGGEQYF
TRBV20-1	TRBJ2-1	NA	TRBD2	TGCAGTGTCGAAGCGGGAGGGTACAATGAGCAGTTCTTC	CSVEAGGYNEQFF
TRBV9	TRBJ2-2	few	TRBD2	TGTGCCAGCAGCGTAGAGGGACTAGCGGGCACCGGGGAGCTGTTTTTT	CASSVEGLAGTGELFF
TRBV20-1	TRBJ2-7	NA	NA	TGCAGTGCTGGAGACAATCCCTACGAGCAGTACTTC	CSAGDNPYEQYF
TRBV7-2	TRBJ1-5	NA	NA	TGTGCCAGCAGCTTAAGAGAAACGTATCAGCCCCAGCATTTT	CASSLRETYQPQHF
TRBV6-1	TRBJ2-3	many	TRBD2	TGTGCCAGCAGTGACTTGGCGGGAGAGGTCACAGATACGCAGTATTTT	CASSDLAGEVTDTQYF
TRBV4-2	TRBJ2-7	few	TRBD2	TGTGCCAGCAGCCAAGAGATGGCGGGAGCGTTCCACGAGCGGTACTTC	CASSQEMAGAFHERYF